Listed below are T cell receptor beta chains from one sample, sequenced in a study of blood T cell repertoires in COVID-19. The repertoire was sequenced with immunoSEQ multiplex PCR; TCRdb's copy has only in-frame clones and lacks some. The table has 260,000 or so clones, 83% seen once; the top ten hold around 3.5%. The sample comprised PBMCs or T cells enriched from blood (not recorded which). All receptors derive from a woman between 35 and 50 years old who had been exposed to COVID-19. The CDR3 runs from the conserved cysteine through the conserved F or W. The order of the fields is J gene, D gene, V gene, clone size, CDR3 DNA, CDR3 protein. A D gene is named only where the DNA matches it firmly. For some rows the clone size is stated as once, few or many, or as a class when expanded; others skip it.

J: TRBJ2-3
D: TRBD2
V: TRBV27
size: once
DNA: TGTGCCAGCAGTTTTTACGCGGGGGTAGATCCAGATACGCAGTATTTT
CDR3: CASSFYAGVDPDTQYF

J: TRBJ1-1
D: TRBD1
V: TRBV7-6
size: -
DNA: TGTGCCAGCAGCTTAGGGAGACAGGGGCTGAACACTGAAGCTTTCTTT
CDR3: CASSLGRQGLNTEAFF

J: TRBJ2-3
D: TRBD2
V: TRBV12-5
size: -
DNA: TGTGCTAGTGACTCTAGCGGGGGGGCGGGATATACGCAGTATTTT
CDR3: CASDSSGGAGYTQYF

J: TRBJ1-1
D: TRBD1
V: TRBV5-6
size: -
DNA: TGTGCCAGCAGTCCCGGGACAGGGAGGAGGGATGAAGCTTTCTTT
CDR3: CASSPGTGRRDEAFF

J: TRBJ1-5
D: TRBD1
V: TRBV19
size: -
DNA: TGTGCCACCACCGGGACAGGGGGCAATGGGGGTCAGCCCCAGCATTTT
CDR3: CATTGTGGNGGQPQHF

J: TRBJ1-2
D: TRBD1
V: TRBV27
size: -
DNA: TGTGCCAGCAGTTTGGGGAATGACAGGGGATGGTCTGGCTACACCTTC
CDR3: CASSLGNDRGWSGYTF

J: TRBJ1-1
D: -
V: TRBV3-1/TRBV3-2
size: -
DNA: TGTGCCAGCAGCCAAGAGGGGGGACGGCAAGTTGAAGCTTTCTTT
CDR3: CASSQEGGRQVEAFF

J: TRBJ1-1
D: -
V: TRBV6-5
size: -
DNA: TGTGCCAGCAGTTACGACAGGTTGGCTTTCTTT
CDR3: CASSYDRLAFF

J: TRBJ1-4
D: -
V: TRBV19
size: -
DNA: TGTGCCAGTAGTACGGGACGGTGGGGGGTTAATGAAAAACTGTTTTTT
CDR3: CASSTGRWGVNEKLFF

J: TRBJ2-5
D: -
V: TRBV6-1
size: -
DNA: TGTGCCAGCAGTGAAGGGGGTCGACAGTGGGAGACCCAGTACTTC
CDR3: CASSEGGRQWETQYF

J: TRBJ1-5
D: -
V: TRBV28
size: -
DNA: TGTGCCAGCAGTTCAACCCGACACCCTAGCAATCAGCCCCAGCATTTT
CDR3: CASSSTRHPSNQPQHF

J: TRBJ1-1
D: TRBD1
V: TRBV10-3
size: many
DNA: TGTGCCATACTGGGGGGACAGGGCACTGAAGCTTTCTTT
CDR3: CAILGGQGTEAFF

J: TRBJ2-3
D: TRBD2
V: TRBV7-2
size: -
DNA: TGTGCCAGCAGCTCAGGGCGACTAGCGGGGACAGATACGCAGTATTTT
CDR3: CASSSGRLAGTDTQYF

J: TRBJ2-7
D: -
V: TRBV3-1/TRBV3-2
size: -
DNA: TGTGCCAGCAGCCAGAGAGGGCACTACGAGCAGTACTTC
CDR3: CASSQRGHYEQYF

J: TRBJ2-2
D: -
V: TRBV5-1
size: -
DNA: TGCGCCAGCAGCTTTCCCCAGGTATTCACCGGGGAGCTGTTTTTT
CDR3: CASSFPQVFTGELFF

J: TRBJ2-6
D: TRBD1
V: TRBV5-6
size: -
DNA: TGTGCCAGCAGCTCGGGACAGGGAGCCCTCTCTGGGGCCAACGTCCTGACTTTC
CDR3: CASSSGQGALSGANVLTF

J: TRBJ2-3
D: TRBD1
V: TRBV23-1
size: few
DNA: TGCGCCAGCATGATGGACAGGGGCCCAGATACGCAGTATTTT
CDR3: CASMMDRGPDTQYF

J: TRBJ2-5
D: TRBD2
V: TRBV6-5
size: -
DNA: TGTGCCAGCAGCCCGCTAGCGGGGGTCTTAGAGACCCAGTACTTC
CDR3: CASSPLAGVLETQYF

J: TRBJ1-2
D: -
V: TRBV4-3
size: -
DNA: TGCGCCAGCAGCCAAGAAAGGGGAGGATATGGCTACACCTTC
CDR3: CASSQERGGYGYTF

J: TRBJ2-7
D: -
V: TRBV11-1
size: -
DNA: TGTGCCAGCAGCCCCGACAGGAAAAGGGTCTACGAGCAGTACTTC
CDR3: CASSPDRKRVYEQYF

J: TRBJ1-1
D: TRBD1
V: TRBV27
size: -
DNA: TGTGCCAGCAGACTGGACAGGCTCACTGAAGCTTTCTTT
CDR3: CASRLDRLTEAFF

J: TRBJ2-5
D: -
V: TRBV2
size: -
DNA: TGTGCCAGCAGTGAAGAACAGCTAATCGAGACCCAGTACTTC
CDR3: CASSEEQLIETQYF

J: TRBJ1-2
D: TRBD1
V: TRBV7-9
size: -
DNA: TGTGCCAGCAGCCCCGGACAGGACTATGGCTACACCTTC
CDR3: CASSPGQDYGYTF

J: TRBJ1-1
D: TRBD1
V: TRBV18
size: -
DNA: TGTGCCAGCTCACTCTCCGGGACAGTGAACACTGAAGCTTTCTTT
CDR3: CASSLSGTVNTEAFF

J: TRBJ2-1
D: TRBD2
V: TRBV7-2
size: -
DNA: TGTGCCAGCAGCCAGGGACTAGCGTACAATGAGCAGTTCTTC
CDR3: CASSQGLAYNEQFF

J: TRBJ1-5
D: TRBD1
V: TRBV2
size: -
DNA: TGTGCCAGCAGCAACAGGGGGCAAGAGAATCAGCCCCAGCATTTT
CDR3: CASSNRGQENQPQHF

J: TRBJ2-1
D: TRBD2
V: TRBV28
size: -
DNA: TGTGCCAGCAGTTTATACCCCGGAGCGGGGGGGCTCGACAATGAGCAGTTCTTC
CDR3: CASSLYPGAGGLDNEQFF

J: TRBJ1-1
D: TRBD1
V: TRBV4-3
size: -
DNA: TGCGCCAGCAGCCAAGATCTAAGACAGGGTCCCACTGAAGCTTTCTTT
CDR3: CASSQDLRQGPTEAFF

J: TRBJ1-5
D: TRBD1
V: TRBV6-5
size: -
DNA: TGTGCCTGCAAAGGGACAGATACGCAGCCCCAGCATTTT
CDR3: CACKGTDTQPQHF

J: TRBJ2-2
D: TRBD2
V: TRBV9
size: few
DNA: TGTGCCAGCAGCGTAGTCGGTAGACTAGCGGGCACCGGGGAGCTGTTTTTT
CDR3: CASSVVGRLAGTGELFF

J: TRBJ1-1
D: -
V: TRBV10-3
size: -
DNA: TGTGCCATGCGGGACGGCAACACTGAAGCTTTCTTT
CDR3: CAMRDGNTEAFF

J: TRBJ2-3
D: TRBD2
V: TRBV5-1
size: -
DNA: TGCGCCAGCAGGGGTTCAACTAGCGGAGATACGCAGTATTTT
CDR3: CASRGSTSGDTQYF

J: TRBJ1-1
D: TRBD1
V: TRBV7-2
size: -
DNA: TGTGCCAGCAGCCAAAGACAGGGGAGCACTGAAGCTTTCTTT
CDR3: CASSQRQGSTEAFF

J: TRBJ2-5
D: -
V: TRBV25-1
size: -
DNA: TGTGCCAGCAGTGAACTGTACCAAGAGACCCAGTACTTC
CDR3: CASSELYQETQYF

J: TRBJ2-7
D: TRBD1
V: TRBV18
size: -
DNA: TGTGCCAGCTCACCACAGGGACAGGGGGTTTGGTACGAGCAGTACTTC
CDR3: CASSPQGQGVWYEQYF

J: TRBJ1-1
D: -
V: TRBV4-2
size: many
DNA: TGTGCCAGCAGCCTCAGAAGACAGGACACTGAAGCTTTCTTT
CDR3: CASSLRRQDTEAFF

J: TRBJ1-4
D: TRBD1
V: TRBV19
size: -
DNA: TGTGCCAGTAGTATAGTTGGGACAGGGTATGAAAAACTGTTTTTT
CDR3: CASSIVGTGYEKLFF

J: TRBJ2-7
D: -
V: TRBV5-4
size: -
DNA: TGTGCCAGCAGCTTGTTTGAGACTCTCGACGAGCAGTACTTC
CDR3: CASSLFETLDEQYF

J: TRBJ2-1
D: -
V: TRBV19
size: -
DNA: TGTGCCAGTAGCCCCGACAGGCGCCCCAGCTCCTACAATGAGCAGTTCTTC
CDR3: CASSPDRRPSSYNEQFF

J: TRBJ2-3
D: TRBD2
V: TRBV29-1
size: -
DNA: TGCAGCGTCAGACTAGCGGGGGCAGATACGCAGTATTTT
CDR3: CSVRLAGADTQYF

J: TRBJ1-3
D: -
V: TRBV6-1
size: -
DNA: TGTGCCAGCAGTGAAGTTCAGGGCTCGAGCTCTGGAAACACCATATATTTT
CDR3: CASSEVQGSSSGNTIYF

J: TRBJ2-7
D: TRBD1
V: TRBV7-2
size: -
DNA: TGTGCCAGCAGCGGGACAGGGCCGTACGAGCAGTACTTC
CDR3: CASSGTGPYEQYF

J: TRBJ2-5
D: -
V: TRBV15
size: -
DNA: TGTGCCACCAGCAGAGATCTTGCAGGCAAAGAGACCCAGTACTTC
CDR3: CATSRDLAGKETQYF

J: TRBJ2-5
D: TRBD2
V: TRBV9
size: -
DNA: TGTGCCAGCAGCGACCGACTAGCTACGGAGACCCAGTACTTC
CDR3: CASSDRLATETQYF

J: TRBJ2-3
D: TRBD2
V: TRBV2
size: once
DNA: TGTGCCACCGGACTAGCGGGGGCCGGCACAGATACGCAGTATTTT
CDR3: CATGLAGAGTDTQYF

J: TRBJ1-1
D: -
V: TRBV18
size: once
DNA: TGTGCCAGCTCACCAGAGGCTGAACGCACTGAAGCTTTCTTT
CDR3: CASSPEAERTEAFF